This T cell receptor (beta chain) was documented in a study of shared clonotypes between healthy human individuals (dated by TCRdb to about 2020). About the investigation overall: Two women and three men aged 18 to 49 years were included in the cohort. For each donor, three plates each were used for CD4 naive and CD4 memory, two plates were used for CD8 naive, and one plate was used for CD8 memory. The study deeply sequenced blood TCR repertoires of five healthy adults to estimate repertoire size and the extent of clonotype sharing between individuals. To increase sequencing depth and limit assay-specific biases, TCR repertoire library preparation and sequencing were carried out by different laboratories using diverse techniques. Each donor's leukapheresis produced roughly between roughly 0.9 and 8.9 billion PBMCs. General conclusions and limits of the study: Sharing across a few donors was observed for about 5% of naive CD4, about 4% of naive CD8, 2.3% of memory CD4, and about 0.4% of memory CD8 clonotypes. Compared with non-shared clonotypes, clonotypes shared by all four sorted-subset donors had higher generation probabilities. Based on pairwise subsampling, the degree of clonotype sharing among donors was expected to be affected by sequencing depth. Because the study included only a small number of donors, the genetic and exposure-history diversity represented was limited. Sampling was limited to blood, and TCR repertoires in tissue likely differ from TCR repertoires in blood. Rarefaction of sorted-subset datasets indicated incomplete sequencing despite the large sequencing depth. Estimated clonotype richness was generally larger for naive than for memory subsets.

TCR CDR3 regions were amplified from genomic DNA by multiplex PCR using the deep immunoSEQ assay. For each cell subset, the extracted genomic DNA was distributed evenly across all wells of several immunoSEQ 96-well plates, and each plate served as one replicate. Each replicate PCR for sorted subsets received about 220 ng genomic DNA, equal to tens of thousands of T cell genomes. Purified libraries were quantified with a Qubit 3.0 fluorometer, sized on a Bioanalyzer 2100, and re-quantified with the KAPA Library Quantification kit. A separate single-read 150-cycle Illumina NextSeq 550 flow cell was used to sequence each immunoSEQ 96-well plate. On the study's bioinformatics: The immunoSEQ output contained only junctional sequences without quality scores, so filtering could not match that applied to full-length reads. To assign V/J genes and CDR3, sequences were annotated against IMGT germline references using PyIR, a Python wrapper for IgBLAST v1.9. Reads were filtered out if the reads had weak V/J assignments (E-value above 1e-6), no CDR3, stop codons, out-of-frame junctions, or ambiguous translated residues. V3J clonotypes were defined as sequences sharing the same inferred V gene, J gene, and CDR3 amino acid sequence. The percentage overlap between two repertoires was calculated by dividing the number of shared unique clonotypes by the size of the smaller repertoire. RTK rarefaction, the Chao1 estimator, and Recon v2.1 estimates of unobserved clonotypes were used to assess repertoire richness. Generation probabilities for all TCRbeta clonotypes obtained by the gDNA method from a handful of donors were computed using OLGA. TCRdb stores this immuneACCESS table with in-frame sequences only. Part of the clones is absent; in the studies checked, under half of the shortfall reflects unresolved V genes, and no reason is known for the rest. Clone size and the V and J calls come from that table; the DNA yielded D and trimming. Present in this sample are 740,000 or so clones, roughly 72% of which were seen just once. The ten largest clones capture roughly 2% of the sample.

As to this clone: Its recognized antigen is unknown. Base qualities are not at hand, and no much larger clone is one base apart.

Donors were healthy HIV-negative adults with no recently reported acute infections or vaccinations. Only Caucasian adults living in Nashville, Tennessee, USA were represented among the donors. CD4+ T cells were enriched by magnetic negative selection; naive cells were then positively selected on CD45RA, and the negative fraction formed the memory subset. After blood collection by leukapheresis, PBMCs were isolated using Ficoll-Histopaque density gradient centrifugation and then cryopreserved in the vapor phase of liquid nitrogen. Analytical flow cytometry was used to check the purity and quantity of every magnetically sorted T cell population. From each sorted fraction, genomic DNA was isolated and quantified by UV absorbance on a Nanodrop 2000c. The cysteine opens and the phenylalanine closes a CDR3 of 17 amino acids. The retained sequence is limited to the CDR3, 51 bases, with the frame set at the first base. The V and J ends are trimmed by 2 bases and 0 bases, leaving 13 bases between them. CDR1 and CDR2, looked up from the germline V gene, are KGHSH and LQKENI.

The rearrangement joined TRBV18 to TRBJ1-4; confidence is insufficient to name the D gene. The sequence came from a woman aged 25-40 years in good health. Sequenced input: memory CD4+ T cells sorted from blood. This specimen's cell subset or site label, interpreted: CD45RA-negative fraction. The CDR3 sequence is CASSPGSGSTTNEKLFF. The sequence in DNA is TGTGCCAGCTCACCAGGATCAGGATCTACAACTAATGAAAAACTGTTTTTT. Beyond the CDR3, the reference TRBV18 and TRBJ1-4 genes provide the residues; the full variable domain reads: NAGVMQNPRHLVRRRGQEARLRCSPMKGHSHVYWYRQLPEEGLKFMVYLQKENIIDESGMPKERFSAEFPKEGPSILRIQQVVRGDSAAYFCASSPGSGSTTNEKLFFGSGTQLSVL.